These T cell receptor beta chains were read from a single sample in a study of PD-1 blockade in classical Hodgkin lymphoma. Measured with immunoSEQ multiplex PCR; TCRdb has only the in-frame clones, and not every one. The data contain 50,000 or so clones, roughly nine tenths of them singletons. The material sequenced was peripheral blood mononuclear cells (PBMCs), taken before the fourth cycle of nivolumab. All receptors come from a human donor with classical Hodgkin lymphoma. The CDR3 runs from the conserved cysteine through the conserved F or W. Each record gives: V gene, D gene, clone size, J gene, CDR3 length, CDR3 DNA, CDR3 protein. The D gene is left open where the match is weak. Size is omitted from some rows. Given values are once, few, many or a class for expanded clones.

V gene: TRBV4-3; D gene: .; clone size: .; J gene: TRBJ2-3; CDR3 length: 15; CDR3 DNA: TGCGCCAGCAGCCAAGATAGGGTGGGCACAGATACGCAGTATTTT; CDR3 protein: CASSQDRVGTDTQYF
V gene: TRBV6-5; D gene: .; clone size: .; J gene: TRBJ1-5; CDR3 length: 15; CDR3 DNA: TGTGCCAGCAGGCCCACAGAAAATAGCAATCAGCCCCAGCATTTT; CDR3 protein: CASRPTENSNQPQHF
V gene: TRBV21-1; D gene: .; clone size: few; J gene: TRBJ2-7; CDR3 length: 15; CDR3 DNA: TGTGCCAGCAGCCCGCGTTTCACCCCCTCCTACGAGCAGTACTTC; CDR3 protein: CASSPRFTPSYEQYF
V gene: TRBV6-5; D gene: TRBD2; clone size: .; J gene: TRBJ2-1; CDR3 length: 16; CDR3 DNA: TGTGCCAGCAGTTACTCGGCAGCGGGAGGTTTCGATGAGCAGTTCTTC; CDR3 protein: CASSYSAAGGFDEQFF
V gene: TRBV5-8; D gene: TRBD2; clone size: .; J gene: TRBJ2-1; CDR3 length: 14; CDR3 DNA: TGTGCCAGCAGCAAGGGACTAGCAGGGAATGAGCAGTTCTTC; CDR3 protein: CASSKGLAGNEQFF
V gene: TRBV7-3; D gene: .; clone size: once; J gene: TRBJ2-3; CDR3 length: 14; CDR3 DNA: TGTGCCAGCAGCTTCAAAGGAATCCCAGATACGCAGTATTTT; CDR3 protein: CASSFKGIPDTQYF
V gene: TRBV2; D gene: .; clone size: .; J gene: TRBJ2-1; CDR3 length: 15; CDR3 DNA: TGTGCCAGCAGTGAAGACCGCCTACTTCTTATTGAGCAGTTCTTC; CDR3 protein: CASSEDRLLLIEQFF
V gene: TRBV7-3; D gene: TRBD2; clone size: .; J gene: TRBJ2-7; CDR3 length: 16; CDR3 DNA: TGTGCCAGCAGCTTAATACCCGTAGCGGGAGCTCGAGAGCAGTACTTC; CDR3 protein: CASSLIPVAGAREQYF
V gene: TRBV5-1; D gene: .; clone size: .; J gene: TRBJ2-1; CDR3 length: 13; CDR3 DNA: TGCGCCAGCAGCTTGGGGGTAGCGAATGAGCAGTTCTTC; CDR3 protein: CASSLGVANEQFF
V gene: TRBV7-2; D gene: TRBD2; clone size: .; J gene: TRBJ2-2; CDR3 length: 15; CDR3 DNA: TGTGCCAGCAGCTTCCTGACGGGGGGCACCGGGGAGCTGTTTTTT; CDR3 protein: CASSFLTGGTGELFF